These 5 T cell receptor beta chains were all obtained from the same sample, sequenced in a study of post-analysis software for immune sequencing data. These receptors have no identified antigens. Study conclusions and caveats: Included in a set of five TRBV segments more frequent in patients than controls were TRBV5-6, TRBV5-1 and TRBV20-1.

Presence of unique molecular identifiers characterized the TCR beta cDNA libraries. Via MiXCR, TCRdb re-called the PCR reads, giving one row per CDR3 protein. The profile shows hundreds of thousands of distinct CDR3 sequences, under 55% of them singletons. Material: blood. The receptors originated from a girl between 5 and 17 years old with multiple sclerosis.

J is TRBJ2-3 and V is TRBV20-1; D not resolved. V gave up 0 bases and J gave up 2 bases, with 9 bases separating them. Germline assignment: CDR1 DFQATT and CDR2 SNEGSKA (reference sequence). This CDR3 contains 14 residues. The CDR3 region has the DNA TGCAGTGCTAGAGATAGCCTTTTCACAGATACGCAGTATTTT. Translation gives CSARDSLFTDTQYF.

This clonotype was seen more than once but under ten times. The CDR3 reads CASSRTSGFTDTQYF. The CDR3 region has the DNA TGTGCCAGCAGCAGGACTAGCGGATTCACAGATACGCAGTATTTT. V is TRBV12-3 or TRBV12-4 and J is TRBJ2-3; TRBD2 matches at 10 bases. After removal of 6 bases from V and 2 bases from J, the junction contained 5 bases not matched to a gene. The CDR3 spans 15 residues.

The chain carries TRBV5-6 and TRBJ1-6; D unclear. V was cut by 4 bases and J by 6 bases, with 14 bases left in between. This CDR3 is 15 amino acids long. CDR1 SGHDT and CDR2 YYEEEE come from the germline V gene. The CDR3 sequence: CASSGGLLGNSPLHF. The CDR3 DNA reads TGTGCCAGCAGCGGCGGGCTTTTGGGTAATTCACCCCTCCACTTT.

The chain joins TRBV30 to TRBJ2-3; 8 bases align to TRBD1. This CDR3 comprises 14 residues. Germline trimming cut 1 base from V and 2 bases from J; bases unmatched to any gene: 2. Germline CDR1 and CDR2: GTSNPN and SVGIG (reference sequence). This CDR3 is CAWSGQGATDTQYF. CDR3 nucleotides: TGTGCCTGGAGTGGGCAGGGGGCCACAGATACGCAGTATTTT.

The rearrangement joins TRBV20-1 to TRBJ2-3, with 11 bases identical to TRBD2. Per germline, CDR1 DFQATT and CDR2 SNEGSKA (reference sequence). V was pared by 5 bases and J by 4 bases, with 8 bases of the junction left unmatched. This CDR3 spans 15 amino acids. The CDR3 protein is CSAFSGRASADTQYF. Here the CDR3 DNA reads TGCAGTGCTTTTAGCGGGAGGGCCTCCGCAGATACGCAGTATTTT.